The 5 T cell receptor beta chains given below trace back to one sample, sequenced in a study of somatic mutations in cytotoxic T cells in rheumatoid arthritis listed by TCRdb under 2017. The method was the immunoSEQ multiplex PCR assay. This is the immuneACCESS table as TCRdb keeps it, with only in-frame sequences that have V and J called. A part of the clones is gone; compared with another copy, unresolved V genes explain less than half, and the rest is unexplained. The sample includes 6,000 to 8,000 clones, with about 75% observed a single time. Around 37% of the sample is taken by the ten largest. The source material was CD8+ T cells sorted from blood. All receptors come from a woman aged 55-70 years in good health.

Notes on this clone: Other nucleotide sequences from this sample produce the same CDR3. The chain links TRBV7-2 to TRBJ1-1; D gene unclear. This CDR3 has 13 amino acids. The germline CDR1 and CDR2 sequences are SGHTA and FQGNSA. V was shortened by 7 bases and J by 1 base, with 10 bases between the two germline ends. The CDR3: CASTPTPNTEAFF. Here the CDR3 DNA reads TGTGCCAGCACACCAACACCGAACACTGAAGCTTTCTTT.

This clone showed up just a few times. This chain joins TRBV29-1 and TRBJ1-2; D possibly corresponds to TRBD1 (5 bases). This CDR3 has 11 residues. The V gene lost 6 bases and the J gene lost 8 bases, with 13 bases spanning the gap. Germline V lookup: CDR1 SQVTM, CDR2 ANQGSEA. The CDR3 DNA reads as TGCAGCGTGCTGGCAGGGTGGGGCTACACCTTC. Translating gives CSVLAGWGYTF.

This rearrangement joins TRBV5-1 to TRBJ2-3; TRBD2 is a possible D gene (7 bases). Trimming cost V 1 base and J 2 bases, with 14 bases left between them. This CDR3 spans 16 amino acids. Germline V gives CDR1 SGHRS, CDR2 YFSETQ. Here the CDR3 DNA reads TGCGCCAGCAGCTTGTCGGAGGGGGGGATCACAGATACGCAGTATTTT. Translation: CASSLSEGGITDTQYF.

CDR3: CASSLGQWYEQYF. The DNA of the CDR3 is TGTGCCAGCAGCTTGGGACAGTGGTACGAGCAGTACTTC. The rearrangement uses TRBV5-6 and TRBJ2-7; a possible D gene is TRBD1 (5 bases). Germline CDR1 SGHDT, CDR2 YYEEEE. The CDR3 is 13 amino acids. V was trimmed by 0 bases and J by 4 bases, leaving 8 bases between them.

The chain recombines TRBV19 with TRBJ1-5; the match to TRBD1 covers 12 bases. CDR3 size: 16 residues. Germline values: CDR1 LNHDA, CDR2 SQIVND (reference sequence). The J segment lost 4 bases and the V segment lost 5 bases, leaving 6 bases of the junction unmatched. Written as DNA, the CDR3 is TGTGCCAGTAGTCGAGGGACAGGGGGCAGGAATCAGCCCCAGCATTTT. Protein product: CASSRGTGGRNQPQHF.